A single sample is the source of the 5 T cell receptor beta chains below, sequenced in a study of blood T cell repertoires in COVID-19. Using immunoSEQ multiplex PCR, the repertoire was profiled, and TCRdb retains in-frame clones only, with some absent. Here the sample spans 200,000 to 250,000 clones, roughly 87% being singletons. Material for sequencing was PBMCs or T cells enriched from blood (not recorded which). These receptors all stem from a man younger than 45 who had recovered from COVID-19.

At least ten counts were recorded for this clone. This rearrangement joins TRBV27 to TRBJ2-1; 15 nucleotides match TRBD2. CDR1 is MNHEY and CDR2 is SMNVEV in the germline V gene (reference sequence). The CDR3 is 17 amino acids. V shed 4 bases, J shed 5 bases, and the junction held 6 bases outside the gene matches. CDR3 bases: TGTGCCAGCAGTTCGGGACTAGCGGGGGGCGTGGACAATGAGCAGTTCTTC. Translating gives CASSSGLAGGVDNEQFF.

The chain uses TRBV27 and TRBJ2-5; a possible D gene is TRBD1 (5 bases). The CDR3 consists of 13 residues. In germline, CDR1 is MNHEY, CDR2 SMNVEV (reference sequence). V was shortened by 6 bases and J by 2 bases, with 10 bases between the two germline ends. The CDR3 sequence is CASSEGVQETQYF. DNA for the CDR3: TGTGCCAGCAGCGAAGGGGTGCAAGAGACCCAGTACTTC.

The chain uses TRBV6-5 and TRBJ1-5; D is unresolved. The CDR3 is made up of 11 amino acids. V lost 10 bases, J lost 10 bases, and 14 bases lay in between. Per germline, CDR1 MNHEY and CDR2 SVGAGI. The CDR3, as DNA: TGTGCCATACTGACGCAGGATCCCCAGCATTTT. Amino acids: CAILTQDPQHF.

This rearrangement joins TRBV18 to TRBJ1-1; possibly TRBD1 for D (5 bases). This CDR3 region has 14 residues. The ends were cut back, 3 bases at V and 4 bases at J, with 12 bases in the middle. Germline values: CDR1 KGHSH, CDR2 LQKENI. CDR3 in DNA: TGTGCCAGCTCACCGGGGCTACAGCGCACTGAAGCTTTCTTT. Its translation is CASSPGLQRTEAFF.

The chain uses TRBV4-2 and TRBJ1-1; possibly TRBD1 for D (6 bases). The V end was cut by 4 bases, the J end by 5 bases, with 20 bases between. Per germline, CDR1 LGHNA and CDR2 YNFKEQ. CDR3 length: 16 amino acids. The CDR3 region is CASSPRGGDGYTEAFF. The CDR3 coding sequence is TGTGCCAGCAGCCCAAGAGGGGGGGACGGGTATACTGAAGCTTTCTTT.